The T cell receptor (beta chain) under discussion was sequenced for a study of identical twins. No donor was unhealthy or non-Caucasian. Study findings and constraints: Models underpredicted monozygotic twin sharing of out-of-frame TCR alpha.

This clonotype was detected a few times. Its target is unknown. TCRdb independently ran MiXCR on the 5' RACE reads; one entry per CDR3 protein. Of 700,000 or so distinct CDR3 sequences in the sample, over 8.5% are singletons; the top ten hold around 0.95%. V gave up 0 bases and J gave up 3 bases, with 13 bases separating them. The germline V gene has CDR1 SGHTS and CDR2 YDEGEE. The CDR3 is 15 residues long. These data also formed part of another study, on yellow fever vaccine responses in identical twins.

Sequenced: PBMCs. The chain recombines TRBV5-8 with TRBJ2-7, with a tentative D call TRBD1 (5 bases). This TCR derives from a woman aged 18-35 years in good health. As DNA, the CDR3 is TGTGCCAGCAGCTTGGTGGGGCTACGGCGCTACGAGCAGTACTTC. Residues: CASSLVGLRRYEQYF.